This T cell receptor beta chain was sequenced in a study of blood T cell repertoires in COVID-19. At the level of the study: T cells, B-cell-depleted T cells, or PBMCs provided the cDNA or gDNA that served as material.

Enrollees, about 18 to 90 years old, lived in approximately 24 US areas. A single count supports this clone. The data were produced by immunoSEQ multiplex PCR, yet TCRdb's version contains in-frame clones alone and is incomplete. The data hold about 380,000 clones, with around 87% observed a single time. Sequenced sample: PBMCs or T cells enriched from blood (not recorded which). This TCR was sampled from a man aged 25-45 years who had recovered from COVID-19.

For the CDR3, the DNA is TGTGCCAGCAGCTCCTCGGGGAGGGAGCAGTTCTTC. Protein sequence: CASSSSGREQFF. The chain has TRBV7-3 and TRBJ2-1; D may be TRBD2 (6 bases). Trimming took off 4 bases at V and 10 bases at J, with 11 bases between the two ends. Germline CDR1 SGHTA, CDR2 FQGTGA. The CDR3 consists of 12 residues.